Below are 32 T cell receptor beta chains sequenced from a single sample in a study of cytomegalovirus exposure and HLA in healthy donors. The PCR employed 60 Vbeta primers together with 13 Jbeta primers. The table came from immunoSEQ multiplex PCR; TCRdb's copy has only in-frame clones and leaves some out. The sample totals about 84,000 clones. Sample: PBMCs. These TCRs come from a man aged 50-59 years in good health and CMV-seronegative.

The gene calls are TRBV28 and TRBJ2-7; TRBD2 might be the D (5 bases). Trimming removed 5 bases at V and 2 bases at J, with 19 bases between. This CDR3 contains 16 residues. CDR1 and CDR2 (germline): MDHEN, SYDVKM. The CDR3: CASSGSERQVTYEQYF. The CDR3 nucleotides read TGTGCCAGCAGTGGGAGCGAACGTCAGGTTACCTACGAGCAGTACTTC.

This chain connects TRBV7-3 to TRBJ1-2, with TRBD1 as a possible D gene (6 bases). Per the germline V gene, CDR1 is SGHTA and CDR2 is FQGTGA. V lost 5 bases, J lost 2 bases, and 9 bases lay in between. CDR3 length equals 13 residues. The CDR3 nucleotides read TGTGCCAGCAGCCACGGACAGAACTATGGCTACACCTTC. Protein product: CASSHGQNYGYTF.

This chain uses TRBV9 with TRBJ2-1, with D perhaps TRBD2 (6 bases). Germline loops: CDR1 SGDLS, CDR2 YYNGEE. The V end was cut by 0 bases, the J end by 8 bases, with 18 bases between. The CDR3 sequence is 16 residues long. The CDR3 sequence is CASSVGISGFFYEQFF. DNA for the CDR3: TGTGCCAGCAGCGTAGGTATTAGCGGTTTTTTCTATGAGCAGTTCTTC.

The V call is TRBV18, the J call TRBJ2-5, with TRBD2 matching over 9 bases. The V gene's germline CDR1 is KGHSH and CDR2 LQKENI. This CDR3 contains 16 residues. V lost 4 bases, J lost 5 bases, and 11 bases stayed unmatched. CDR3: CASSQSGTSSWETQYF. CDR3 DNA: TGTGCCAGCTCACAGTCCGGGACTAGCTCGTGGGAGACCCAGTACTTC.

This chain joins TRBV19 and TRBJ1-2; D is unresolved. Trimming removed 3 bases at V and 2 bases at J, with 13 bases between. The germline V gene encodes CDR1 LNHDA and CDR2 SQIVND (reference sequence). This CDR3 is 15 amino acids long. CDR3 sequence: CASSITSSRNYGYTF. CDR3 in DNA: TGTGCCAGTAGTATTACCTCTTCGCGGAACTATGGCTACACCTTC.

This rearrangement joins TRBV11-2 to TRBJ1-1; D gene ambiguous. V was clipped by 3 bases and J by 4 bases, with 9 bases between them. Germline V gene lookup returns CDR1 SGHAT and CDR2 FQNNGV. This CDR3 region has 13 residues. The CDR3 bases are TGTGCCAGCAGCTTCGGGTTTAGCACTGAAGCTTTCTTT. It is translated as CASSFGFSTEAFF.

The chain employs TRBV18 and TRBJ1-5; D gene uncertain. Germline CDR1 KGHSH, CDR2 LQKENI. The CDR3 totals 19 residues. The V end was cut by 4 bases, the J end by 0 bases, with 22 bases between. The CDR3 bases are TGTGCCAGCTCACAACGGGGAGGGTATGGTCCTCATAGCAATCAGCCCCAGCATTTT. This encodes CASSQRGGYGPHSNQPQHF.

The CDR3 nucleotides read TGTGCCAGCAGCGTAGGAAGGGGTGATGGATATGGCTACACCTTC. Translated, it gives CASSVGRGDGYGYTF. This chain uses TRBV9 with TRBJ1-2; tentatively, D is TRBD1 (5 bases). The CDR3 sequence is 15 residues long. V gave up 0 bases and J gave up 5 bases, with 14 bases separating them. The V gene's germline CDR1 is SGDLS and CDR2 YYNGEE.

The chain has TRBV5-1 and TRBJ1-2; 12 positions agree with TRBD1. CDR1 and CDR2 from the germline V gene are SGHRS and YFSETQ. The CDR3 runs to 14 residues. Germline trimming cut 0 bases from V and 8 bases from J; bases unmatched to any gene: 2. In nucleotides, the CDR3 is TGCGCCAGCAGCTTGGATGGGACAGGGGGCGGCTACACCTTC. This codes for CASSLDGTGGGYTF.

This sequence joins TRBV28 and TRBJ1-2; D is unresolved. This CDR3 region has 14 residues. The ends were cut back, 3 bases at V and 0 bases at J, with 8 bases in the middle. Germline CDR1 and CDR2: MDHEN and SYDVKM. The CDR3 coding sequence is TGTGCCAGCAGTTTGCAGGTAGCTAACTATGGCTACACCTTC. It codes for CASSLQVANYGYTF.

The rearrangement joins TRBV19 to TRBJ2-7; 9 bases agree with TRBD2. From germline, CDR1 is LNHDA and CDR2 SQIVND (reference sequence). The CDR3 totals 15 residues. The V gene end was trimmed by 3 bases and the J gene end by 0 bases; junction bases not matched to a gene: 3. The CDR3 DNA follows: TGTGCCAGTAGTATGAGCGGGGGGTCCTCCTACGAGCAGTACTTC. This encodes CASSMSGGSSYEQYF.

Here the CDR3 DNA reads TGCGCCAGCAGCTTATGGGGCCCGACCGCAACTAATGAAAAACTGTTTTTT. Its translation is CASSLWGPTATNEKLFF. The V gene is TRBV5-1, the J gene TRBJ1-4, with D possibly matching TRBD1 (5 bases). There are 17 residues in the CDR3. V was trimmed by 2 bases and J by 0 bases, leaving 14 bases between them. CDR1 is SGHRS and CDR2 is YFSETQ in the germline V gene.

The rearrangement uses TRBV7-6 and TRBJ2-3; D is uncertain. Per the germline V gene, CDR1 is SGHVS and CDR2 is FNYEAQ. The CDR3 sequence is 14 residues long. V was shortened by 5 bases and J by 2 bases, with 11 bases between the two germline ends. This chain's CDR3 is CASSPTELTDTQYF. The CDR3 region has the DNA TGTGCCAGCAGCCCTACAGAGCTCACAGATACGCAGTATTTT.

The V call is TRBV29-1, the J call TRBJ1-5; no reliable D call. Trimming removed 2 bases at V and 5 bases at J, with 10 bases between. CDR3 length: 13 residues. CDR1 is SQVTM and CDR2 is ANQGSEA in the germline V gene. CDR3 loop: CSVEITGDQPQHF. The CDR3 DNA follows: TGCAGCGTTGAAATTACGGGAGATCAGCCCCAGCATTTT. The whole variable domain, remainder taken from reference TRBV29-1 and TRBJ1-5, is SAVISQKPSRDICQRGTSLTIQCQVDSQVTMMFWYRQQPGQSLTLIATANQGSEATYESGFVIDKFPISRPNLTFSTLTVSNMSPEDSSIYLCSVEITGDQPQHFGDGTRLSIL.

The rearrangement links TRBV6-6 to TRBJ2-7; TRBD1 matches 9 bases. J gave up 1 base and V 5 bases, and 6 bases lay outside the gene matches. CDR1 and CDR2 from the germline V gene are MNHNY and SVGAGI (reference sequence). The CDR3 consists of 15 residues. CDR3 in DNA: TGTGCCAGCAGTAACGGACAGGGGAGATCCTACGAGCAGTACTTC. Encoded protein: CASSNGQGRSYEQYF.

The CDR3 loop reads CATTFRGGYSNQPQHF. CDR3 nucleotide sequence: TGTGCCACCACATTTCGGGGGGGATATAGCAATCAGCCCCAGCATTTT. The chain is built from TRBV28 and TRBJ1-5, with D possibly matching TRBD1 (5 bases). The V end was cut by 10 bases, the J end by 0 bases, with 19 bases between. The CDR3 runs 16 residues. Germline V gene data show CDR1 as MDHEN and CDR2 as SYDVKM.

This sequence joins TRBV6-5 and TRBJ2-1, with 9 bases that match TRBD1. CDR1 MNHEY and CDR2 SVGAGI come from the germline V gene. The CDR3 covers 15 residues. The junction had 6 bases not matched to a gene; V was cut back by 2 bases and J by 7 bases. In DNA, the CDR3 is TGTGCCAGCAGTTACACAGGACAGGGGCGGAATGAGCAGTTCTTC. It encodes CASSYTGQGRNEQFF.

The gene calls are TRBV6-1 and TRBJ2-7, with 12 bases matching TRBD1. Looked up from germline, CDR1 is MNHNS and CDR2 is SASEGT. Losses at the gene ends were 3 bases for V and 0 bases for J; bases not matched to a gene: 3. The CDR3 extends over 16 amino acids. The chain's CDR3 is CASSDAGQGASYEQYF. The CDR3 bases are TGTGCCAGCAGTGACGCGGGACAGGGGGCCTCCTACGAGCAGTACTTC.

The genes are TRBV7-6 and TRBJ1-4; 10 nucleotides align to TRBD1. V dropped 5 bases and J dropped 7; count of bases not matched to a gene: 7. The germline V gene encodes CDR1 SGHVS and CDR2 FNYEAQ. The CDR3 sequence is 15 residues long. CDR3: CASSVTGGAGEKLFF. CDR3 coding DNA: TGTGCCAGCAGCGTGACAGGGGGCGCGGGTGAAAAACTGTTTTTT.

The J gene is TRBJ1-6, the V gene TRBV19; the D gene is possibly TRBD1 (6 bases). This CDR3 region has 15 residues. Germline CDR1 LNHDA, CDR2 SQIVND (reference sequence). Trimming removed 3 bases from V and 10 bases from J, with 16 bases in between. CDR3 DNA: TGTGCCAGTAGTATCGTGGCAGGGGTCGGCTCACCCCTCCACTTT. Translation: CASSIVAGVGSPLHF.

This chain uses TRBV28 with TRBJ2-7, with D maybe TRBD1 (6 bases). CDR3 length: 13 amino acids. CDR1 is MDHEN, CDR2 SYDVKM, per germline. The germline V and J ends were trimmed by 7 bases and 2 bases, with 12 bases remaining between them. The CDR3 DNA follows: TGTGCCAGCAACCAGGGGATGACCTACGAGCAGTACTTC. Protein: CASNQGMTYEQYF. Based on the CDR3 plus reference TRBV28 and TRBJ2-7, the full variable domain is DVKVTQSSRYLVKRTGEKVFLECVQDMDHENMFWYRQDPGLGLRLIYFSYDVKMKEKGDIPEGYSVSREKKERFSLILESASTNQTSMYLCASNQGMTYEQYFGPGTRLTVT.

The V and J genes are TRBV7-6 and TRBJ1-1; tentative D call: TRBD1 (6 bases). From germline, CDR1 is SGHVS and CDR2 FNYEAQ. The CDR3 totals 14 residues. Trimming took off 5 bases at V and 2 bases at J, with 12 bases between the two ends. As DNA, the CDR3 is TGTGCCAGCAGCGTTGACAGGACTAACACTGAAGCTTTCTTT. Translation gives CASSVDRTNTEAFF.

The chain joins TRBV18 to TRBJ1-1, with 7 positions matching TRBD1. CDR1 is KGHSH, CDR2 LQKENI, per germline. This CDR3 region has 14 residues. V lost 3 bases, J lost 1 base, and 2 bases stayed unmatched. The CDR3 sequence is CASSPTGSNTEAFF. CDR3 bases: TGTGCCAGCTCACCGACAGGGTCGAACACTGAAGCTTTCTTT.

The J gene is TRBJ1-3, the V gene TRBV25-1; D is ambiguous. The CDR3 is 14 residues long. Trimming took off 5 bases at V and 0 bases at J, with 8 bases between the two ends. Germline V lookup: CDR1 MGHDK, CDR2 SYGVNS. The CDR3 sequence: CASSRGNSGNTIYF. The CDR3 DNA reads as TGTGCCAGCAGTCGCGGGAACTCTGGAAACACCATATATTTT.

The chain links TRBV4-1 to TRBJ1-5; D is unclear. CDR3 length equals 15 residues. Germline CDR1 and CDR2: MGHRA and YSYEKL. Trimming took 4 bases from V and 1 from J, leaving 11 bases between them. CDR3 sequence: CASSRREGSNQPQHF. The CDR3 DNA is TGCGCCAGCAGCCGGCGGGAAGGGAGCAATCAGCCCCAGCATTTT.

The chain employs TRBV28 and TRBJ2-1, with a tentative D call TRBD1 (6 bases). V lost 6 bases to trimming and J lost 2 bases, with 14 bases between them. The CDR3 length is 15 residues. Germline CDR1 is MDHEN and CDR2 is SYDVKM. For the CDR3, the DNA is TGTGCCAGCAGCCAACAGGGAATAGCCTACAATGAGCAGTTCTTC. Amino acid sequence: CASSQQGIAYNEQFF.

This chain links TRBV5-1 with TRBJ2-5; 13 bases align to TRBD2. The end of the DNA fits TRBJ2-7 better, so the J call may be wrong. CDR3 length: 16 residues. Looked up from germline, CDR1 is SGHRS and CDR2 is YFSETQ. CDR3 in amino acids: CASSFTSGGVGYEQYF. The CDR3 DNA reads TGCGCCAGCAGCTTTACTAGCGGGGGGGTCGGCTACGAGCAGTACTTC.

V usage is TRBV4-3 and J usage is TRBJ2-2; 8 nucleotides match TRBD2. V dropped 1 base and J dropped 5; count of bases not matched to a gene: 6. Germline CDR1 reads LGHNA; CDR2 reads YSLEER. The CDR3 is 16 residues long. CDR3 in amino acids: CASSQGGTSGTGELFF. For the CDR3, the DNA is TGCGCCAGCAGCCAAGGGGGGACTAGTGGAACCGGGGAGCTGTTTTTT.

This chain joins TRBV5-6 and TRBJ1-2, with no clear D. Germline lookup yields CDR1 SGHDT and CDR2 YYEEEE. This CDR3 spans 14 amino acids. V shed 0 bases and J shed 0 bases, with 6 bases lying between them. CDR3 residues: CASSLALANYGYTF. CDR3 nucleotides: TGTGCCAGCAGCTTGGCCCTCGCTAACTATGGCTACACCTTC.

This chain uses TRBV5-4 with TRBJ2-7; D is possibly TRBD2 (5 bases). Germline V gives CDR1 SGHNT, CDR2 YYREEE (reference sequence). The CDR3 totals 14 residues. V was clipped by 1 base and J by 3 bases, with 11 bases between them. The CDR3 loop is CASSLSGSGYEQYF. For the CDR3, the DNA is TGTGCCAGCAGCTTGTCGGGAAGCGGCTACGAGCAGTACTTC.

CDR3 nucleotide sequence: TGTGCCATCAGTGAGTCGGCAGGGGGAAATGAAAAACTGTTTTTT. It codes for CAISESAGGNEKLFF. The genes are TRBV10-3 and TRBJ1-4, with 7 bases fitting TRBD1. In germline, CDR1 is ENHRY, CDR2 SYGVKD. Unmatched junction bases numbered 3, after V lost 0 bases and J lost 5 bases. This CDR3 has 15 residues.

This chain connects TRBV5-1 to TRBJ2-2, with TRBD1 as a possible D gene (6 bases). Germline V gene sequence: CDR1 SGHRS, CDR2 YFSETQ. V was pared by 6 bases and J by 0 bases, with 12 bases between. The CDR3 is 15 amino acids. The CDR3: CASTRTASNTGELFF. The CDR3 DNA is TGCGCCAGCACTCGGACAGCTTCGAACACCGGGGAGCTGTTTTTT.